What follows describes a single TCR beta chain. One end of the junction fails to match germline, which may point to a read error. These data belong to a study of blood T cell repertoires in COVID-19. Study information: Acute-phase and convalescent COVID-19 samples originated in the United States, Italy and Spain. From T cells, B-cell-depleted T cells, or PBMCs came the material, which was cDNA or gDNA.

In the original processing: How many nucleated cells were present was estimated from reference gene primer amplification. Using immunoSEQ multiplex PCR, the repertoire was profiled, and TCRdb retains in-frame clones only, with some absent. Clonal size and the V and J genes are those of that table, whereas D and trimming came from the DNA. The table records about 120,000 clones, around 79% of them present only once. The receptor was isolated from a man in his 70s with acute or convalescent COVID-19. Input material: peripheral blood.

The DNA of the CDR3 is TGTGCCAGCAGTGACTCAGCCTTCTATGGCTACACCTTC. Translating gives CASSDSAFYGYTF. The chain has TRBV6-5 and TRBJ1-2; no firm D call. The CDR3 contains 13 residues. CDR1 is MNHEY, CDR2 SVGAGI, per germline.